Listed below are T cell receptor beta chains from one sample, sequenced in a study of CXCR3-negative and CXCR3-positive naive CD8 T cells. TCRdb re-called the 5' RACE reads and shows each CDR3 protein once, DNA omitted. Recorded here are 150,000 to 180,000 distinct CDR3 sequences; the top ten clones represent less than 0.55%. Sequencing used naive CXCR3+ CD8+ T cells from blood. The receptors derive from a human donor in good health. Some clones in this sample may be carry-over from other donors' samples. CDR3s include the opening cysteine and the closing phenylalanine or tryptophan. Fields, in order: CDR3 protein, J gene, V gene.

CASSSRLAGGTDTQYF	TRBJ2-3	TRBV5-1
CASSLRGSNEQFF	TRBJ2-1	TRBV5-4
CASSLVGGYEQYF	TRBJ2-7	TRBV5-6
CASSSLVEQYF	TRBJ2-1	TRBV11-1
CASSQDRAAAYEQYF	TRBJ2-7	TRBV4-3
CASMNPRETQYF	TRBJ2-5	TRBV28
CASSYPTEPGDQETQYF	TRBJ2-5	TRBV6-6
CASSLTYRGLAEQYF	TRBJ2-7	TRBV5-6
CASSDRVRETQYF	TRBJ2-5	TRBV28
CAWVRGLLTDTQYF	TRBJ2-3	TRBV30
CASSFQGDFYEQYF	TRBJ2-7	TRBV27
CASSQGMAGELFF	TRBJ2-2	TRBV4-1
CASSHGGTGSYEQYF	TRBJ2-7	TRBV3-1
CASSDNLYEQYF	TRBJ2-7	TRBV10-1
CASSYPSGSVLAKNIQYF	TRBJ2-4	TRBV28
CASSLEVLTGELFF	TRBJ2-2	TRBV7-9
CASSDRGITGELFF	TRBJ2-2	TRBV2
CSVESSTDTQYF	TRBJ2-3	TRBV29-1
CASSPEGVPGYGYTF	TRBJ1-2	TRBV5-1
CASSLAQGYYNEQFF	TRBJ2-1	TRBV5-1
CASSFFGSVQRSYEQYF	TRBJ2-7	TRBV12-3/TRBV12-4
CASSISTSPKIYEQYF	TRBJ2-7	TRBV19
CASSVVITGELFF	TRBJ2-2	TRBV9
CASSPGQGTAFVPQHF	TRBJ1-5	TRBV4-1
CASGQETNYGYTF	TRBJ1-2	TRBV10-3
CASSGREGEQYF	TRBJ2-7	TRBV12-3/TRBV12-4
CASRLKGWAMNTEAFF	TRBJ1-1	TRBV28
CSARDPLAVAVSTDTQYF	TRBJ2-3	TRBV20-1
CSVELAGDAQETQYF	TRBJ2-5	TRBV29-1
CASSLLGTDSEAFF	TRBJ1-1	TRBV6-2/TRBV6-3
CASSTGNSYNEQFF	TRBJ2-1	TRBV9
CASSTQPNEQFF	TRBJ2-1	TRBV5-6
CASSIWQGITGELFF	TRBJ2-2	TRBV19
CASSLNSRGGGTDTQYF	TRBJ2-3	TRBV12-3/TRBV12-4
CASRSDRGMGEQYF	TRBJ2-7	TRBV6-1
CSAIAGGTPNEQYF	TRBJ2-7	TRBV29-1
CASSLAPGARTYEQYF	TRBJ2-7	TRBV7-9
CASSFRDGNEQFF	TRBJ2-1	TRBV7-6
CRSGLGIPDTEAFF	TRBJ1-1	TRBV7-9
CASSARDSDYEQYF	TRBJ2-7	TRBV9
CASSVASGPPDTQYF	TRBJ2-3	TRBV9
CASSYGTGLTTYEQYF	TRBJ2-7	TRBV6-5
CASRKSRRVQETQYF	TRBJ2-5	TRBV19
CASSPRDRGNYEQYF	TRBJ2-7	TRBV12-3/TRBV12-4
CSVEDWDQSPYEQYF	TRBJ2-7	TRBV29-1
CASSMDSYYNEQFF	TRBJ2-1	TRBV19
CDSSRTASNSPLHF	TRBJ1-6	TRBV7-9
CASSSNGNLNQPQHF	TRBJ1-5	TRBV7-8
CAWRGPSEDRVDQPQHF	TRBJ1-5	TRBV30
CASSQSYEQYF	TRBJ2-7	TRBV12-3/TRBV12-4
CASSGLAGIHEQYF	TRBJ2-7	TRBV19
CSVAVVGGEQLF	TRBJ2-1	TRBV29-1
CSVEVGGTYGYTF	TRBJ1-2	TRBV29-1
CSGQGAGTEAFF	TRBJ1-1	TRBV29-1
CASSESRRGPSTDTQYF	TRBJ2-3	TRBV10-2
CSVEVVAEQFF	TRBJ2-1	TRBV29-1
CSARGSEYEQYF	TRBJ2-7	TRBV20-1
CASSPKREGPYEQYF	TRBJ2-7	TRBV4-2
CASSSLNTGELFF	TRBJ2-2	TRBV27
CSSQRGASDTQYF	TRBJ2-3	TRBV29-1